The clone carrying this T cell receptor (beta chain) showed up many times. Antigen specificity is unknown. This entry comes from a study of blood T cells in healthy people across ages. They isolated at least 6 million PBMCs from each sample. Broader study findings: There were more naive CD4+ cells and higher diversity in long-lived donors than in aged donors. With naive T cell percentage, TCR beta diversity showed a strong correlation.

Germline loops: CDR1 SGHTA, CDR2 FQGNSA. The CDR3 consists of 15 residues. The V end was cut by 1 base, the J end by 3 bases, with 12 bases between. The second PCR ran about 6 to 12 cycles with a sample-barcoded 5' primer and J-beta primers. TCRdb reprocessed the 5' RACE reads with MiXCR, giving one entry per CDR3 protein. The table has 550,000 to 650,000 distinct CDR3 sequences, roughly 31% seen once. This sequence originates from a woman over 75 in good health. The sample comprised blood. V gene TRBV7-2 combines with J gene TRBJ2-5, with D perhaps matching TRBD2 (7 bases). This CDR3 reads CASSLGGGREETQYF. CDR3 nucleotide sequence: TGTGCCAGCAGCTTAGGGGGGGGCCGGGAAGAGACCCAGTACTTC.